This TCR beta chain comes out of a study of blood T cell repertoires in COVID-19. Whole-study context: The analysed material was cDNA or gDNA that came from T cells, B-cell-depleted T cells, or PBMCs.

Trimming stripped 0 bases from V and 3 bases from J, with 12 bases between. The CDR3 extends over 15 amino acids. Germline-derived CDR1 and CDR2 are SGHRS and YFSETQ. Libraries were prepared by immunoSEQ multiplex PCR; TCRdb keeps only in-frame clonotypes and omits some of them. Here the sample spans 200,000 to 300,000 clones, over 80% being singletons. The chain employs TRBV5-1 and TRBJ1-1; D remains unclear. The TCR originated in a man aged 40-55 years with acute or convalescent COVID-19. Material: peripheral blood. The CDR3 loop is CASSLAYSGDTEAFF. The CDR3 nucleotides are TGCGCCAGCAGCTTGGCCTACAGCGGGGACACTGAAGCTTTCTTT.